This T cell receptor beta chain is drawn from a study of T cells in Graves' hyperthyroidism and ophthalmopathy. Researchers took RNA transcripts and amplified the TCR beta CDR3 regions from them. Using the HTBI primer set, a first-round RT-PCR was run on the TCR CDR3. TCRdb re-called the multiplex PCR reads with MiXCR, one entry per CDR3 protein. The sample has approximately 400,000 distinct CDR3 sequences; 14% to 15% are singletons. This clonotype was seen only a few times. The sequenced sample was blood. The receptor was isolated from a woman aged 25 to 45 with Graves' hyperthyroidism.

The CDR3 loop reads CASSFGSWGPTIIYEQYF. The CDR3 DNA reads as TGTGCCAGCAGCTTTGGCTCTTGGGGACCTACAATTATCTACGAGCAGTACTTC. The chain couples TRBV11-1 to TRBJ2-7, with D perhaps given as TRBD1 or TRBD2 (5 bases each). CDR1 and CDR2 (germline): SGHAT, FQDESV (reference sequence). The CDR3 sequence is 18 residues long. The V gene lost 3 bases and the J gene lost 3 bases, with 24 bases spanning the gap.